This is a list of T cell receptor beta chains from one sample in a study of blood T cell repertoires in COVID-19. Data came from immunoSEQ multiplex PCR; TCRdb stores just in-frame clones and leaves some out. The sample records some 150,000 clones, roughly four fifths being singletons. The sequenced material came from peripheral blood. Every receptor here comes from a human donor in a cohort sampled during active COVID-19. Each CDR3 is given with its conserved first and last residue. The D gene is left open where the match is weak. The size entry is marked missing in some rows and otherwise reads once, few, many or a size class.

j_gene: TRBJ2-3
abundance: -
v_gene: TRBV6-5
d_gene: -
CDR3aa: CASRGGTVTDTQYF
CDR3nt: TGTGCCAGCAGAGGGGGGACAGTTACAGATACGCAGTATTTT

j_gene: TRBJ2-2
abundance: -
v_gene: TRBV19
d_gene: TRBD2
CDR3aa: CASNVAGGLNTGELFF
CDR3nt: TGTGCCAGTAATGTAGCGGGAGGTCTGAACACCGGGGAGCTGTTTTTT

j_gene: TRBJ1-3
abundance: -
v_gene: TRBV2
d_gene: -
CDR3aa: CASRTGDGNTIYF
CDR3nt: TGTGCCAGCAGGACAGGTGATGGAAACACCATATATTTT

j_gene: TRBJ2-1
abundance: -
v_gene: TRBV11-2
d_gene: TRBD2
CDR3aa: CASSLDLAGEDEQFF
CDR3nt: TGTGCCAGCAGCTTAGATTTAGCGGGAGAGGATGAGCAGTTCTTC

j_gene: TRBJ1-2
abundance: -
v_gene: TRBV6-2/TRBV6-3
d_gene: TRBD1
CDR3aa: CASSRGGQGRDYGYTF
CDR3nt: TGTGCCAGCAGTCGAGGGGGACAGGGGAGGGACTATGGCTACACCTTC

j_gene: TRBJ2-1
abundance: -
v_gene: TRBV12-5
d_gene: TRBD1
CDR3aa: CASGSPRAGGVDEQFF
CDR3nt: TGTGCTAGTGGTTCCCCCCGGGCAGGGGGAGTCGATGAGCAGTTCTTC

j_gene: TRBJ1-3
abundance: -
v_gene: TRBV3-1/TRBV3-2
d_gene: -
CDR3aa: CASSQRGLRVLSSGNTIYF
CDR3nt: TGTGCCAGCAGCCAAAGAGGGCTTCGTGTCCTTAGCTCTGGAAACACCATATATTTT

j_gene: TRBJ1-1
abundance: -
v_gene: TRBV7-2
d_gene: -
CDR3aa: CASSFGRGPEAFF
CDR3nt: TGTGCCAGCAGCTTTGGACGAGGGCCTGAAGCTTTCTTT

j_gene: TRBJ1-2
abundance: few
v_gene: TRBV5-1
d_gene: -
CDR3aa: CASSSEVGGYTF
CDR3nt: TGCGCCAGCAGCTCCGAGGTGGGTGGCTACACCTTC

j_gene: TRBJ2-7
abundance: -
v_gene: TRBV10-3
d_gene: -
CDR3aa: CAISSVTGVYEQYF
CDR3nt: TGTGCCATCTCTTCCGTCACAGGTGTCTACGAGCAGTACTTC

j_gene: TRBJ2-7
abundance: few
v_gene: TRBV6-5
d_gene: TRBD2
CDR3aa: CASSGTSESDEQYF
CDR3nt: TGTGCCAGCAGCGGGACTAGTGAATCAGACGAGCAGTACTTC

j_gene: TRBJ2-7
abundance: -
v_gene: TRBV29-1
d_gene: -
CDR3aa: CSVNRGAYEQYF
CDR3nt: TGCAGCGTGAACCGGGGGGCGTACGAGCAGTACTTC

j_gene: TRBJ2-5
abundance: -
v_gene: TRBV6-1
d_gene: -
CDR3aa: CASSDGPIGTQYF
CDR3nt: TGTGCCAGCAGTGACGGTCCCATTGGGACCCAGTACTTC

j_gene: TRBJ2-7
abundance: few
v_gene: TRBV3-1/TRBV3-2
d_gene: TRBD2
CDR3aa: CASSPRPSGAYEQYF
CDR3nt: TGTGCCAGCAGCCCACGGCCTAGCGGGGCCTACGAGCAGTACTTC

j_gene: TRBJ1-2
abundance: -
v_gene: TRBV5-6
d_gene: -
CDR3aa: CASSLGRIYGYTF
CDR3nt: TGTGCCAGCAGCTTGGGCAGAATCTATGGCTACACCTTC

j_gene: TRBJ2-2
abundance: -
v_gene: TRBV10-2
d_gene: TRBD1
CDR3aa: CATGTGDTGELFF
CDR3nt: TGCGCCACTGGGACAGGGGACACCGGGGAGCTGTTTTTT

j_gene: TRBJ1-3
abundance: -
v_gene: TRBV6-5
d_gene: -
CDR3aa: CASSSGVVTGNTIYF
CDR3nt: TGTGCCAGCAGTTCAGGGGTAGTAACTGGAAACACCATATATTTT

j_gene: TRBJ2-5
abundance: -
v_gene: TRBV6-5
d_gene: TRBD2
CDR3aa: CASSSRLAGQETQYF
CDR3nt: TGTGCCAGCAGTTCCCGACTAGCGGGACAAGAGACCCAGTACTTC

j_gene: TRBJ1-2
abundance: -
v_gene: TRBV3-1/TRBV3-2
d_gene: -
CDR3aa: CASSQDLISYGYTF
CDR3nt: TGTGCCAGCAGCCAAGATCTAATCTCCTATGGCTACACCTTC

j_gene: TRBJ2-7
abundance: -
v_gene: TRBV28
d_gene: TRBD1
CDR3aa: CASSRSGTGSYEQYF
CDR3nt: TGTGCCAGCAGTCGTTCCGGGACAGGGTCCTACGAGCAGTACTTC

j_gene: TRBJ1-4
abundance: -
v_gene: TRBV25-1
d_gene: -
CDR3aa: CASSDPGSWEKLFF
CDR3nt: TGTGCCAGCAGTGACCCCGGGTCGTGGGAAAAACTGTTTTTT

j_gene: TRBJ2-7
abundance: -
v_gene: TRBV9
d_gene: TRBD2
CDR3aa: CASSAGYTSGNSYEQYF
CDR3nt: TGTGCCAGCAGCGCGGGATATACTAGCGGCAACTCCTACGAGCAGTACTTC

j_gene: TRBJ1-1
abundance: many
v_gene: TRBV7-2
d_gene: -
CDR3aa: CASSLAAQNTEAFF
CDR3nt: TGTGCCAGCAGCTTAGCCGCACAAAACACTGAAGCTTTCTTT

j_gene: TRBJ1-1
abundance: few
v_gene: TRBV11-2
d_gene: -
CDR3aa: CASSPKWTVNTEAFF
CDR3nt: TGTGCCAGCAGTCCGAAATGGACAGTGAACACTGAAGCTTTCTTT

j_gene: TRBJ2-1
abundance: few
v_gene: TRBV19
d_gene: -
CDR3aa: CASSIMGGSYNEQFF
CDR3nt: TGTGCCAGTAGTATCATGGGGGGATCCTACAATGAGCAGTTCTTC

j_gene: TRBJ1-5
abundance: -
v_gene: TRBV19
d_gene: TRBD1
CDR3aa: CASSRQGGQPQHF
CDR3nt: TGTGCCAGTAGTCGACAGGGCGGTCAGCCCCAGCATTTT

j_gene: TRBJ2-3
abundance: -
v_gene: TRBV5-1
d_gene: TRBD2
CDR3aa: CASSLESGVTTDTQYF
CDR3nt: TGCGCCAGCAGCTTGGAGAGCGGGGTAACCACAGATACGCAGTATTTT

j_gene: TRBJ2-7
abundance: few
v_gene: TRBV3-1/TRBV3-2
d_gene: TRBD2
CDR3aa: CASSPAGGSVYEQYF
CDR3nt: TGTGCCAGCAGCCCCGCGGGAGGGAGTGTCTACGAGCAGTACTTC

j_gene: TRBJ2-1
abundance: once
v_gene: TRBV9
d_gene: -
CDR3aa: CASSVAFNEQFF
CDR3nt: TGTGCCAGCAGCGTGGCATTCAATGAGCAGTTCTTC

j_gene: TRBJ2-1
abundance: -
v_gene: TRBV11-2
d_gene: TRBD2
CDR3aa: CASSFAGLANMNEQFF
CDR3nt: TGTGCCAGCAGCTTTGCCGGACTAGCGAATATGAATGAGCAGTTCTTC

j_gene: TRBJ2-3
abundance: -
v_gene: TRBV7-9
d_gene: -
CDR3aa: CASSLATGRSTDTQYF
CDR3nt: TGTGCCAGCAGCTTAGCTACAGGCCGCAGCACAGATACGCAGTATTTT

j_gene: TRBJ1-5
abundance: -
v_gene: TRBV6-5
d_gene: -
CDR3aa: CASSYSAPRVQPQHF
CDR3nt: TGTGCCAGCAGTTACTCAGCGCCCAGGGTCCAGCCCCAGCATTTT

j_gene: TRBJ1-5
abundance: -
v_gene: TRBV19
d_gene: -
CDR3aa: CASIGGGGPYSNQPQHF
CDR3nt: TGTGCCAGTATTGGGGGAGGAGGCCCGTATAGCAATCAGCCCCAGCATTTT

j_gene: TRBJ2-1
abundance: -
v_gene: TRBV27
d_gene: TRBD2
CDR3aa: CASSSPTSGGRFSYNEQFF
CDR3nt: TGTGCCAGCAGCTCTCCGACTAGCGGGGGACGATTCTCCTACAATGAGCAGTTCTTC

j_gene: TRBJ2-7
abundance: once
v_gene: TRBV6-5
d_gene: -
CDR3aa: CASRYTSYHEQYF
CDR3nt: TGTGCCAGCAGGTACACTAGCTACCACGAGCAGTACTTC

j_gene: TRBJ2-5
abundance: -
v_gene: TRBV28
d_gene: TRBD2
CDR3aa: CASKPPGLAGGTQYF
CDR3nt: TGTGCCAGCAAACCTCCGGGACTAGCGGGAGGGACCCAGTACTTC

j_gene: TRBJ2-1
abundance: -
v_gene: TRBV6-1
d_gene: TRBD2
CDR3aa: CASSEYPGLAGPNEQFF
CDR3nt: TGTGCCAGCAGTGAGTACCCGGGACTAGCGGGCCCGAATGAGCAGTTCTTC

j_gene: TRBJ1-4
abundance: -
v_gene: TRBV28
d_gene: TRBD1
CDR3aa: CASSLWDRGNEKLFF
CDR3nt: TGTGCCAGCAGTTTATGGGACAGGGGTAATGAAAAACTGTTTTTT

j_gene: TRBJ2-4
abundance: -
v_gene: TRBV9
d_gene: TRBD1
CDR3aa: CASSKNTGGTKNIQYF
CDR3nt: TGTGCCAGCAGCAAGAATACAGGGGGCACAAAAAACATTCAGTACTTC

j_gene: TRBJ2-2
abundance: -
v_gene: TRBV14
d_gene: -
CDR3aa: CASSQRQGFNTGELFF
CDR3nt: TGTGCCAGCAGCCAACGTCAGGGATTTAACACCGGGGAGCTGTTTTTT

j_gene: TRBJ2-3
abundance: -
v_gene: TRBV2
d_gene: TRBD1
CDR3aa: CASRMDRAADTQYF
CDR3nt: TGTGCCAGCAGGATGGACAGGGCGGCAGATACGCAGTATTTT

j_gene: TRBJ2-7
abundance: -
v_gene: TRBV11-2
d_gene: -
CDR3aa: CASSSLVFSTEQYF
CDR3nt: TGTGCCAGCAGCTCACTAGTTTTCTCTACCGAGCAGTACTTC

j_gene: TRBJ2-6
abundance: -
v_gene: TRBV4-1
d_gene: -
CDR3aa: CASSQGLRSSGANVLTF
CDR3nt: TGCGCCAGCAGCCAAGGGTTGCGGTCCTCTGGGGCCAACGTCCTGACTTTC

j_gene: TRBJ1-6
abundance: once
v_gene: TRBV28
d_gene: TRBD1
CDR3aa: CAGQRGGRDSPLHF
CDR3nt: TGTGCCGGGCAACGAGGGGGCCGAGATTCACCCCTCCACTTT

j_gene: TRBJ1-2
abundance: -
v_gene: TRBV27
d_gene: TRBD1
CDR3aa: CASSSPGQTQYGYTF
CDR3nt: TGTGCCAGCAGTTCGCCGGGACAGACACAGTATGGCTACACCTTC

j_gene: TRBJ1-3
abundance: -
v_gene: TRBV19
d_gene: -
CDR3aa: CASSPGHNSGNTIYF
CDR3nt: TGTGCCAGTAGCCCGGGACACAACTCTGGAAACACCATATATTTT

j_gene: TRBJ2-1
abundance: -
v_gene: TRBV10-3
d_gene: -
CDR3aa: CAISVSNEQFF
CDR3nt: TGTGCCATCTCGGTCTCGAATGAGCAGTTCTTC

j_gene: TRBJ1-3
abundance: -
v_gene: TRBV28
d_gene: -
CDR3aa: CASRSSEGSRSGNTIYF
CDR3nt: TGTGCCAGCAGATCATCGGAGGGGTCACGCTCTGGAAACACCATATATTTT

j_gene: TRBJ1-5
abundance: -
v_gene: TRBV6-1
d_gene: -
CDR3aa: CASSDQRGNQPQHF
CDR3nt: TGTGCCAGCAGTGATCAGAGGGGCAATCAGCCCCAGCATTTT

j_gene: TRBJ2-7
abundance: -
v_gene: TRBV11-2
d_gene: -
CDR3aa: CASSPHPGIQYEQYF
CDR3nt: TGTGCCAGCAGCCCCCACCCCGGGATTCAGTACGAGCAGTACTTC

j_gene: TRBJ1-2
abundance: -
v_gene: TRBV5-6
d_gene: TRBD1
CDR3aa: CASSPYRGHVYGYTF
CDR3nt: TGTGCCAGCAGCCCATACAGGGGGCATGTCTATGGCTACACCTTC

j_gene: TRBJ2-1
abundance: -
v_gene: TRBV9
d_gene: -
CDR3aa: CASSPSPRTGGEQFF
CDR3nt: TGTGCCAGCAGCCCCAGTCCCCGGACTGGAGGTGAGCAGTTCTTC

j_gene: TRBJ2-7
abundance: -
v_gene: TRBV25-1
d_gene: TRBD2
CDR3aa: CASSVPGLPFRQYF
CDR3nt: TGTGCCAGCAGTGTTCCGGGACTACCCTTCCGGCAGTACTTC

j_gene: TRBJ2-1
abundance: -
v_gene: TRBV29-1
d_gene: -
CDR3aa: CSVRSGWSYNEQFF
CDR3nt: TGCAGCGTGCGATCCGGTTGGTCCTACAATGAGCAGTTCTTC